The clone carrying this TCR beta chain was found many times. The antigen remains undetermined. The data were obtained in a study of post-analysis software for immune sequencing data. Whole-study context: Relapsing-remitting, secondary progressive and progressive-relapsing forms of multiple sclerosis all featured among disease courses.

Study observations and caveats: For normalized Chao1 diversity, multiple sclerosis patients scored significantly lower than controls did. Patients carried roughly 5 TRBV segments more frequently than controls did, and TRBV5-6, TRBV5-1 and TRBV20-1 were among them. F measure grouped same-batch samples tightly together.

Each TCR beta cDNA library carried unique molecular identifiers. T cells, roughly 1 to 10 million of them, yielded a few hundred thousand cDNA molecules. MiXCR, run by TCRdb on the PCR reads, gives a single entry per CDR3 protein. The sample records about 260,000 distinct CDR3 sequences, 30% to 45% being singletons. The V end lost 1 base, the J end lost 2 bases, and 8 bases lay between the germline ends. This CDR3 comprises 14 residues. The V gene's germline CDR1 is MNHNS and CDR2 SASEGT. This TCR was sampled from a girl between 10 and 17 years old with multiple sclerosis. Sequencing was done on a sample of blood. V and J are TRBV6-1 and TRBJ1-2; no firm D call. The CDR3 DNA follows: TGTGCCAGCAGTGAAGTTCCCGGGAACTATGGCTACACCTTC. Its translation is CASSEVPGNYGYTF.